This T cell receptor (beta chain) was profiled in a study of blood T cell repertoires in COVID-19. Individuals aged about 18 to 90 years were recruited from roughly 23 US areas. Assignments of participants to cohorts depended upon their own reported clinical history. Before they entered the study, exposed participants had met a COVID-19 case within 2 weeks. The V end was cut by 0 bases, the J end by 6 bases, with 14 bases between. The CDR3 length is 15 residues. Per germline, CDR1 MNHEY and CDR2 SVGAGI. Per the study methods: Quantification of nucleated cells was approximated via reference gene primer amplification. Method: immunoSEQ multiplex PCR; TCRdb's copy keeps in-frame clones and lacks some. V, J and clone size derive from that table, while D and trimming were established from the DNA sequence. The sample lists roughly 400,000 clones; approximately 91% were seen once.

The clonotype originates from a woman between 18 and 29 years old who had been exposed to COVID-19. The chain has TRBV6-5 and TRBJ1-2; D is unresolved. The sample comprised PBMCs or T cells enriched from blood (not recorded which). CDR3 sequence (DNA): TGTGCCAGCAGTTACTCTGGAGGGAGAACGGATGGCTACACCTTC. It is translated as CASSYSGGRTDGYTF.